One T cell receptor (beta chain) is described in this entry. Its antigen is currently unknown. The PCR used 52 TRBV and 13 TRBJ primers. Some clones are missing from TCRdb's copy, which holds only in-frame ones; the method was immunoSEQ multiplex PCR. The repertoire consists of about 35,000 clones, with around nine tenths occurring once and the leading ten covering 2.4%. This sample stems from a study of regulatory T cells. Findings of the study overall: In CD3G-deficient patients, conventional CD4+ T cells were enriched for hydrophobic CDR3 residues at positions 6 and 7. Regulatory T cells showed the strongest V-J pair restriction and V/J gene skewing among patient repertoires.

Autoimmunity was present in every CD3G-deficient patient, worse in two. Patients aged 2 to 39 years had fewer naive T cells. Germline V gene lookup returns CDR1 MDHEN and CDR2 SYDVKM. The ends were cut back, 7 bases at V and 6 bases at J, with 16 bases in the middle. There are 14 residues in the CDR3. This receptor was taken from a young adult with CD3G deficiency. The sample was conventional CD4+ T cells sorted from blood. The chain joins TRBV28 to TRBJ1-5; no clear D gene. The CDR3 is CASTAMGISQPQHF. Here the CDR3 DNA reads TGTGCCAGCACCGCAATGGGTATAAGTCAGCCCCAGCATTTT.